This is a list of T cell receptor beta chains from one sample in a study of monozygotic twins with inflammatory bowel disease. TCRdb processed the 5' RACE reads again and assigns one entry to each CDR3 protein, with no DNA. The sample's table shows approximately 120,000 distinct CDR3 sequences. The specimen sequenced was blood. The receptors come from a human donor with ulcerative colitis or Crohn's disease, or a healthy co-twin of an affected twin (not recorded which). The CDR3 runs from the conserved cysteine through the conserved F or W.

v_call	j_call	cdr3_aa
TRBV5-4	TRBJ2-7	CASSSGQTSSYEQYF
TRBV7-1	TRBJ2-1	CASTIDVGGLSEQFF
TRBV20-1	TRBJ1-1	CSARATGERDTEAFF
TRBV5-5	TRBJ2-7	CASSVWEDYEQYF
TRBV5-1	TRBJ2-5	CASSLDAQETQYF
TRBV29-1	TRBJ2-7	CSVEDGGLGFHEQYF
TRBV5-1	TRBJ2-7	CASSSRSPSEQYF
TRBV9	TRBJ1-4	CASSSGTAVTGEKLFF
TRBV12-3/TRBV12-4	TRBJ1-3	CASSRGRVSGNTIYF
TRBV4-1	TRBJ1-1	CASSQEPWENTEAFF
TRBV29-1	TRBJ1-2	CSVTGDFQGYTF
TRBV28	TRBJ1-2	CASSLRGNDKVYGYTF
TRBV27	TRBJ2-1	CASSFFGVEQFF
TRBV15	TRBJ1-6	CATSPKVPGGPYNSPLHF
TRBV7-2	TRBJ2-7	CASSLGRTGTEQYF
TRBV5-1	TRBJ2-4	CASSLAIEAGGNIQYF
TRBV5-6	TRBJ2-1	CASSLLGLAGDHNEQFF
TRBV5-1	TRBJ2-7	CASRTEPLYEQYF
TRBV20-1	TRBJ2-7	CSALESHEQYF
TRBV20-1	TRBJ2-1	CSARALGLATSYNEQFF
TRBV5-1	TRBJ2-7	CASSLGQGGYEHYF
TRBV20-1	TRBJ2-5	CSARGQGTMETQYF
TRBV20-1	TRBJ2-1	CSTKGPRLAGGDEQFF
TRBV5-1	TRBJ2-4	CASSYEWAKNIQYF
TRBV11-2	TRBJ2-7	CASSLDLGILAGADSYEQYF
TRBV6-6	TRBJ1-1	CASSTNGGGTEAFF
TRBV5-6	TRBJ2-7	CASSSTYLIGQGSYEQYF
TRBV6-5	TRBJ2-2	CASSYVLAGHGELFF
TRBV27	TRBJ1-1	CASSSVRGDNTEAFF
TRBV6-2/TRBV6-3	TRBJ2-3	CASSYSYGASGGAPHTDTQYF
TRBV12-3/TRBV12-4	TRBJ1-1	CASGPGVTEAFF
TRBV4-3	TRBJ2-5	CASSPSYGAEETQYF
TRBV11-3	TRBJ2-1	CASSSQGGTSGNNEQFF
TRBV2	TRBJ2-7	CASRPGAAYEQYF
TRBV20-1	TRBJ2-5	CSAREGGEDQETQYF
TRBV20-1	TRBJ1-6	CSAERTGVDSPLHF
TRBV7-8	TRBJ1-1	CASSLGNPDTEAFF
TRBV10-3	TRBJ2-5	CAIRGQGRGETQYF
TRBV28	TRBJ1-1	CASSRPSDRYTEAFF
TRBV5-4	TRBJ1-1	CASSFRGGSTEAFF
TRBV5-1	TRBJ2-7	CASSPTGVYSSYEQYF
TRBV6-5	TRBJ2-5	CASSYSGRARETQYF
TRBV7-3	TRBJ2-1	CGTSSYNEQFF
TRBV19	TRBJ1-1	CASSIDVAPTGVNTEAFF
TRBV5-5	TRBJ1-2	CASTPGGLYGYTF
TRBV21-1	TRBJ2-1	CASSTLRGNEQFF
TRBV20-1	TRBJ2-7	CSAREPRLAGNEQYF
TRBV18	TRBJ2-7	CASSPTGSEQYF
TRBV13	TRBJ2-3	CASSLNQGGTDTQYF
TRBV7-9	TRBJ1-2	CASSPLGGGLHNYGYTF
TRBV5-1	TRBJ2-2	CASSSQPGHNTGELFF
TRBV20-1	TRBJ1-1	CSASVTGGGDTEAFF
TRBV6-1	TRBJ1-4	CASSVGTVATNEKLFF